These T cell receptor beta chains were read from a single sample in a study of human T cells and chemical hapten exposure. TCRdb processed the RACE reads anew with MiXCR; each CDR3 protein has one entry. Among about 79,000 distinct CDR3 sequences listed, about 8.7% were seen once. The sample taken for sequencing was whole blood. All receptors come from a male donor in good health. Some clones in this sample may be carry-over from other donors' samples. CDR3s include the opening cysteine and the closing phenylalanine or tryptophan. Fields, in order: CDR3 DNA, CDR3 protein, V gene, D gene, J gene, clone size. D genes are given only for firm matches. Rows may omit the clone size; those that give it use once, few, many or a size class.

TGCGCCAGCAGCCAAGGACAGGGAGACACTGAAGCTTTCTTT CASSQGQGDTEAFF TRBV4-1 TRBD1 TRBJ1-1 many
TGTGCCAGCAGAGCAGGGGGGACGACTAATAAAAAACTGTTTTTT CASRAGGTTNKKLFF TRBV27 TRBD1 TRBJ1-4 .
TGTGCCAGCAGTACCGGGGAGGCCCGCTATGGCTACACCTTC CASSTGEARYGYTF TRBV7-9 . TRBJ1-2 many
TGTGCCAGCAGCTTAGGCCCGCGGGGTCAGGGTTGGGATGAGCAGTTCTTC CASSLGPRGQGWDEQFF TRBV13 . TRBJ2-1 many
TGTGCCAGCAGATCCCCCCGACAGGGCTACGAGCAGTACTTC CASRSPRQGYEQYF TRBV11-2 TRBD1 TRBJ2-7 few
TGCGCCAGCAGCGCACACAGGGAGAGTTCACCCCTCCACTTT CASSAHRESSPLHF TRBV4-3 . TRBJ1-6 .
TGTGCCAGCAGCTTGGGACAGGGGGCGAGTCAGGGCAATCAGCCCCAGCATTTT CASSLGQGASQGNQPQHF TRBV5-6 TRBD1 TRBJ1-5 few
TGTGCCAGCAGCTTGAGGAAAACCTTAAAGACTGAAGCTTTCTTT CASSLRKTLKTEAFF TRBV5-8 . TRBJ1-1 few
TGTGCCAGCAGCACTAGCGGGCGCTCCTACGAGCAGTACTTC CASSTSGRSYEQYF TRBV12-3/TRBV12-4 TRBD2 TRBJ2-7 few
TGCGCCAGCAGCCCCGGGACTACGCTAGCCAAAAACATTCAGTACTTC CASSPGTTLAKNIQYF TRBV4-3 TRBD2 TRBJ2-4 many
TGTGCCAGCACCACGACGGGTAGGAATCAGCCCCAGCATTTT CASTTTGRNQPQHF TRBV12-3/TRBV12-4 . TRBJ1-5 many
TGTGCCAGTGCTCAAGGTGTAGATACGCAGTATTTT CASAQGVDTQYF TRBV7-3 . TRBJ2-3 .
TGTGCCAGCAGCCCTAGGGACAGCGATAACTATGGCTACACCTTC CASSPRDSDNYGYTF TRBV5-4 TRBD1 TRBJ1-2 .
TGTGCCAGCAGCAATGCCGGGACGGAGGCCTACGAGCAGTACTTC CASSNAGTEAYEQYF TRBV6-5 . TRBJ2-7 few
TGTGCCAGCAGCTTCCGGGACACACTGAACACTGAAGCTTTCTTT CASSFRDTLNTEAFF TRBV6-6 . TRBJ1-1 few
TGCGCCAGCAGCTCCGGACTAGCGGTTAACAATGAGCAGTTCTTC CASSSGLAVNNEQFF TRBV5-1 TRBD2 TRBJ2-1 .
TGCGCCAGCAGCCAAGTGTTTGGGGTTAGCTCTGGGGCCAACGTCCTGACTTTC CASSQVFGVSSGANVLTF TRBV4-3 . TRBJ2-6 many
TGTGCCAGCAGCCTAGGCTGGAAAAACATTCAGCACTTC CASSLGWKNIQHF TRBV3-1 . TRBJ2-4 many
TGTGCCAGCTCACTCAGGGGAGAGGACACTGAAGCTTTCTTT CASSLRGEDTEAFF TRBV18 . TRBJ1-1 .
TGTGCCAGCAGTGATGAGGGGGACAGCTCACCCCTCCACTTT CASSDEGDSSPLHF TRBV2 TRBD1 TRBJ1-6 .
TGCAGCGTTCTGGGACTGCTGAACACTGAAGCTTTCTTT CSVLGLLNTEAFF TRBV29-1 . TRBJ1-1 few
TGTGCCAGCAGTCCCGGGGGGAGGGCCGGGGAGCTGTTTTTT CASSPGGRAGELFF TRBV12-3/TRBV12-4 TRBD2 TRBJ2-2 few
TGTGCCAGCAGCTTAGGGGGACAGGGGAATGAGCAGTTCTTC CASSLGGQGNEQFF TRBV11-3 TRBD1 TRBJ2-1 few
TGTGCCAGCAGTGATTATGGGGGTATCACTTCACCCCTCCACTTT CASSDYGGITSPLHF TRBV6-1 . TRBJ1-6 few
TGTGCCAGCAGTCCCGGGGGATCCTACGGAAACACCATATATTTT CASSPGGSYGNTIYF TRBV7-2 . TRBJ1-3 .
TGTGCCAGCAGTTTACGAGGGGGAGAGACCCAGTACTTC CASSLRGGETQYF TRBV27 . TRBJ2-5 many
TGTGCCAGTAGTAAAGGGGCTGGCTCCTACGAGCAGTACTTC CASSKGAGSYEQYF TRBV19 . TRBJ2-7 once
TGTGCCAGCAGTACCGAGCAGGGTTGGGACGGGAGCACCGGGGAGCTGTTTTTT CASSTEQGWDGSTGELFF TRBV6-5 . TRBJ2-2 few
TGTGCCAGCAGTTTAGCATTAGTCTGGGGCAATGAGCAGTTCTTC CASSLALVWGNEQFF TRBV27 . TRBJ2-1 many
TGTGCCAGCTCAGAGTCCCTCCTAACCAGCACAGATACGCAGTATTTT CASSESLLTSTDTQYF TRBV18 . TRBJ2-3 .
TGTGCCAGCAGAACCGGGACTAGCGCTTACGAGCAGTACTTC CASRTGTSAYEQYF TRBV6-5 TRBD2 TRBJ2-7 many
TGTGCCAGCAGGGGGACAGTCGAGCAGTACTTC CASRGTVEQYF TRBV7-9 TRBD1 TRBJ2-7 few
TGTGCCAGCAGTCAATTCGGGGACGGCTCTGGAAACACCATATATTTT CASSQFGDGSGNTIYF TRBV11-2 . TRBJ1-3 .
TGTGCCAGCAGCCCAGTAGGGTGGGGACAGGGCTATGGCTACACCTTC CASSPVGWGQGYGYTF TRBV5-4 TRBD1 TRBJ1-2 few
TGTGCCAGCAGTTTATCGGTAGCGGGGGGGCCAGAGACCCAGTACTTC CASSLSVAGGPETQYF TRBV27 TRBD2 TRBJ2-5 .
TGTGCCAGCAGCACAGGGACAGGGGGAGGGGCAACTAATGAAAAACTGTTTTTT CASSTGTGGGATNEKLFF TRBV7-9 TRBD1 TRBJ1-4 few
TGTGCCAGCAGCCAAGATCTTGGGGACGGGGAGCTGTTTTTT CASSQDLGDGELFF TRBV4-2 . TRBJ2-2 .
TGCGCCAGCAGCGTGATGACAGGGGATACTGAAGCTTTCTTT CASSVMTGDTEAFF TRBV5-1 TRBD1 TRBJ1-1 .
TGTGCCAGCAGTACTAGGGCGGTAGACACTGAAGCTTTCTTT CASSTRAVDTEAFF TRBV6-5 . TRBJ1-1 .
TGTGCCAGCAGCTCCACAGGTTTGGCCCAGCATTTT CASSSTGLAQHF TRBV7-6 . TRBJ1-5 many
TGCAGTGCTAGAGATCGCGACGCGAACACTGAAGCTTTCTTT CSARDRDANTEAFF TRBV20-1 . TRBJ1-1 .
TGCAGCGTTGAAAGTCAGGGGGCGTATGGGGAGCTGTTTTTT CSVESQGAYGELFF TRBV29-1 TRBD1 TRBJ2-2 few
TGTGCCAGCAGGAGCGATGGCTACACCTTC CASRSDGYTF TRBV5-8 . TRBJ1-2 .
TGTGCCAGCAGCCCCGGGACTAGCGCCTACGAGCAGTACTTC CASSPGTSAYEQYF TRBV5-5 TRBD2 TRBJ2-7 many
TGTGCCAGCTGGAGGGCCCAGCATTTT CASWRAQHF TRBV27 . TRBJ1-5 few
TGTGCCAGCAGTTACGGGGAGGTTCAGCCCCAGCATTTT CASSYGEVQPQHF TRBV6-2/TRBV6-3 . TRBJ1-5 few
TGTGCCAGCAGCCGCAGAAGGCAGTCCCTTGAGCCCCAGCATTTT CASSRRRQSLEPQHF TRBV7-8 . TRBJ1-5 few
TGTGCCAGCAGAGGCTACAGGGGGGATACGCAGTATTTT CASRGYRGDTQYF TRBV12-3/TRBV12-4 TRBD1 TRBJ2-3 .